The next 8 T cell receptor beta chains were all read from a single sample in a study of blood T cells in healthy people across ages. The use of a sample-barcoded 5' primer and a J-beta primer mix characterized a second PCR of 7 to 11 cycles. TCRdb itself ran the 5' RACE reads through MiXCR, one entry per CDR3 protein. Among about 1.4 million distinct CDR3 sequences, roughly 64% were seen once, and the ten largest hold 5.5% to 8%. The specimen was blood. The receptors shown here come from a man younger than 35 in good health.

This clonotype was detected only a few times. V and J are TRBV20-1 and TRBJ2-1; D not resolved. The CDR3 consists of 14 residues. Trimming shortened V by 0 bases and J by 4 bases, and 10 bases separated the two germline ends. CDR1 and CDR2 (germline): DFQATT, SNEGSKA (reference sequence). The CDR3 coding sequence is TGCAGTGCTAGAGATCAGAGTCGTTACAATGAGCAGTTCTTC. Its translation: CSARDQSRYNEQFF.

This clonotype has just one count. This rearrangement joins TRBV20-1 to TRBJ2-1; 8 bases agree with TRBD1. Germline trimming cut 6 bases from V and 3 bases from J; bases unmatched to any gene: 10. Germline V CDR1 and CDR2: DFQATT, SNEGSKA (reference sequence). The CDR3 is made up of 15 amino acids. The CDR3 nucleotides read TGCAGTGCGTTGGGGACAGGCCCTTACTACAATGAGCAGTTCTTC. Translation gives CSALGTGPYYNEQFF.

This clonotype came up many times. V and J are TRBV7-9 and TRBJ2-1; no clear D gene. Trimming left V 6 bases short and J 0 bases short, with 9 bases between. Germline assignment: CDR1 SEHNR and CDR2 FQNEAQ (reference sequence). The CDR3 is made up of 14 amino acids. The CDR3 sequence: CASSLPSSYNEQFF. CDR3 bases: TGTGCCAGCAGTCTCCCGAGCTCCTACAATGAGCAGTTCTTC.

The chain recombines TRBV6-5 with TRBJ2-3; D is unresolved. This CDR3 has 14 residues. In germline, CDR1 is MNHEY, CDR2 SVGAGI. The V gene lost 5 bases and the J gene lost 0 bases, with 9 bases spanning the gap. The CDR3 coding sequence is TGTGCCAGCAGTCCTTACGCCAGCACAGATACGCAGTATTTT. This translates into CASSPYASTDTQYF.

The CDR3 coding sequence is TGCAGTGCTGGGGGACCCGGTCTGGAGACCCAGTACTTC. Its protein product is CSAGGPGLETQYF. V and J are TRBV20-1 and TRBJ2-5, with D possibly called TRBD1 or TRBD2 (5 bases each). V lost 5 bases to trimming and J lost 5 bases, with 15 bases between them. Germline V gene data show CDR1 as DFQATT and CDR2 as SNEGSKA (reference sequence). This CDR3 has 13 residues.

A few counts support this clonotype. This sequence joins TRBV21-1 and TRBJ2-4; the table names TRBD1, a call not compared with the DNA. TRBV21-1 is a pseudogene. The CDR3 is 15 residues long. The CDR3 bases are TGTGCCAGCAGCAAGGGGGCTCAAGCCAAAAACATTCAGTACTTC. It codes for CASSKGAQAKNIQYF.

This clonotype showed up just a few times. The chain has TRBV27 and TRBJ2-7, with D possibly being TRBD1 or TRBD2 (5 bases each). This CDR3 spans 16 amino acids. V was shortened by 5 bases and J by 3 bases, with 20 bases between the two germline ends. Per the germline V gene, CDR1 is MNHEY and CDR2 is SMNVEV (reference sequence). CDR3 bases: TGTGCCAGCAGTCGCGTCGGGGCCGTAGGAATCTACGAGCAGTACTTC. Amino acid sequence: CASSRVGAVGIYEQYF.

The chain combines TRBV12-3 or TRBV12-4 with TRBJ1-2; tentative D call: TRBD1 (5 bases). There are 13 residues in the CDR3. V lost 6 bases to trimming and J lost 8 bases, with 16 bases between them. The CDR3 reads CASSPTGPPGYTF. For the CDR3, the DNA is TGTGCCAGCAGCCCCACGGGGCCGCCGGGCTACACCTTC.